Below, one TCR beta chain is given with its context. The specificity of this receptor is unknown. No base quality values were provided; no much bigger clone lies one nucleotide off. The CDR3 regions of human TCRbeta chains were analyzed by immunosequencing. The paper's processing steps were these. Repertoire TCRs were matched against a reference library of SARS-CoV-2-specific TCRs generated with the MIRA antigen-specificity platform. Breadth was defined as the fraction of unique TCRs that were SARS-CoV-2-associated. Depth was defined as the fraction of total T cells that were SARS-CoV-2-associated. Using the MIRA data, each spike-specific TCR was assigned both to the spike region to which the TCR was reactive and to a CD4 or CD8 class. Log10-transformed breadth and depth values were compared by one-way ANOVA with Sidak's multiple comparisons tests. Held by TCRdb, this immuneACCESS table contains in-frame sequences only and omits some clones. Under half of the omission traces to an unresolved V gene where checked; the cause of the rest is unknown. V, J and clone size are those of that table, while D and trimming were read from the DNA. This sample lists about 56,000 clones; 70% to 90% were detected once. The ten top clones hold about 7.1% of the sample.

These data originate in a study of T cell responses to AZD1222 COVID-19 vaccine (dated by TCRdb to the early 2020s). A note on the overall study: A total of approximately 230 trial participants underwent TCR sequencing, of whom some 210 received two doses of AZD1222 and 26 received two doses of the MenACWY control vaccine. Enrollment into the trials was organized by age into subgroups of 18-55, 56-69 and 70-plus years, and those subgroups contained approximately 150, 30 and 60 TCR-sequenced participants, respectively.

The time point label here, explained by the study, means: about 28 days (+/-7) after the second vaccine dose. AZD1222 recipients given second doses at about 4 weeks or at about 12 weeks were pooled, since spike-specific TCR depth and breadth were not found to differ between the two schedules. Vaccinee samples came from UK trials COV001 and COV002, including a single-blind randomized controlled phase 2/3 trial of AZD1222 (ChAdOx1 nCoV-19) in healthy adults. For TCRbeta chain sequencing, PBMC samples from trial participants were taken at day 0 and at day 28 after the second dose. Paper-wide results and their limitations: Because no day 14 peak-response samples were available, the repertoires could be characterized only after the peak T cell response. A significant rise in spike-specific TCR breadth and depth was observed after two AZD1222 doses relative to day 0 and relative to MenACWY recipients. Conclusions about previously exposed vaccinees are limited, since just 5 to 7 AZD1222 recipients were seropositive for SARS-CoV-2 at baseline. Participants were mostly white British, with more females than males. The authors suggested clonal diversity may have been underestimated. In the small 56-69-year group, the increase in depth fell short of significance, most likely because of low power. Reportedly, close to half of the unique spike-specific TCRs recognized epitopes lying outside the regions that are mutated in the B.1.351 and B.1.1.7 variants. The vaccine-associated CD4 TCRs covered the entire spike protein, and the dominant responses fell in regions 160-218 and 743-854.

The CDR3, cysteine through phenylalanine, is 14 amino acids long. Only the CDR3 DNA is retained, 42 bases long and in frame from the first base. V is trimmed back by 2 bases and J by 3 bases, and the junction contains 3 bases that no gene match accounts for. The germline V gene provides CDR1 MNHEY and CDR2 SVGAGI. In this chain, TRBV6-5 is recombined with TRBJ2-5; TRBD1 agrees with 7 junctional bases. The sequencing used peripheral blood, collected 28 days after the second AZD1222 dose. This clonotype was obtained from an adult who received the AZD1222 COVID-19 vaccine. The CDR3 protein is CASSYRGQEETQYF. The nucleotides are TGTGCCAGCAGTTACCGAGGACAGGAAGAGACCCAGTACTTC.